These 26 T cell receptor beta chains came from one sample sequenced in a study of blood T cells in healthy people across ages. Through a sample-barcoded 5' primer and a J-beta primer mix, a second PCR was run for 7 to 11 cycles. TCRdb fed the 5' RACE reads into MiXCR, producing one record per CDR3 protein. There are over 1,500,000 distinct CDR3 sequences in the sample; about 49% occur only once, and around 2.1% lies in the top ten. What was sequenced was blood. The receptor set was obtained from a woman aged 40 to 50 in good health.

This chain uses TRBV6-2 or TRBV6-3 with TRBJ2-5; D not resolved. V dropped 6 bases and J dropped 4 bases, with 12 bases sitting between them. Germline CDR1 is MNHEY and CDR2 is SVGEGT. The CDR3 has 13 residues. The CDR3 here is CASRLTTGETQYF. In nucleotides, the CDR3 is TGTGCCAGCAGGCTCACTACTGGAGAGACCCAGTACTTC.

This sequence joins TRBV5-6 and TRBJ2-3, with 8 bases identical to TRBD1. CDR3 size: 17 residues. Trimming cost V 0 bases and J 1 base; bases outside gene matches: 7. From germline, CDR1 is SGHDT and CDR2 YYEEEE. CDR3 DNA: TGTGCCAGCAGCTTGGCAGGGGGCGGGTTGGGCACAGATACGCAGTATTTT. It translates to CASSLAGGGLGTDTQYF.

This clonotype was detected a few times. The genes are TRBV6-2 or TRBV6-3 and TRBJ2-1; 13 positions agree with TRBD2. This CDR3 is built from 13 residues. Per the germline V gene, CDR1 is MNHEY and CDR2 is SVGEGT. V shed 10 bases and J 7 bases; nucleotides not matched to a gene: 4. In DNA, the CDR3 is TGTGCCATCAAGACTAGCGGGGGGAATGAGCAGTTCTTC. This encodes CAIKTSGGNEQFF.

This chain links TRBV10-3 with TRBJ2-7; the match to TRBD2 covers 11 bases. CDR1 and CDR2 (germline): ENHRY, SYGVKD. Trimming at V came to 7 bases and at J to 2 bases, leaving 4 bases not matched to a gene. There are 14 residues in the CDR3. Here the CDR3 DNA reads TGTGCCATCACCGATAGCGGGGGGGCCTACGAGCAGTACTTC. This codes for CAITDSGGAYEQYF.

CDR3 region: CASSESTSRGELFF. The CDR3 nucleotides are TGCGCCAGCAGTGAGTCGACCTCGCGTGGGGAGCTGTTTTTT. The chain joins TRBV10-2 to TRBJ2-2; D is unresolved. Trimming removed 0 bases from V and 8 bases from J, with 10 bases in between. Looked up from germline, CDR1 is WSHSY and CDR2 is SAAADI. The CDR3 sequence is 14 residues long.

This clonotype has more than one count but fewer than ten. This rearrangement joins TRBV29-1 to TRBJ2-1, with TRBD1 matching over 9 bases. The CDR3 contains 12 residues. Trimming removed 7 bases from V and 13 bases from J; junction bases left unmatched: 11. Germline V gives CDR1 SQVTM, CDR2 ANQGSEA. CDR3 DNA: TGCAGCGGGGCGGGACAGGGTCTCTTTCAGTTCTTC. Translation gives CSGAGQGLFQFF.

CDR3 nucleotides: TGCAGCGTCCGAGGGTTAGCCCTCTATGGCTACACCTTC. Translated: CSVRGLALYGYTF. The chain is built from TRBV29-1 and TRBJ1-2; D is undetermined. Trimming shortened V by 6 bases and J by 4 bases, and 15 bases separated the two germline ends. Germline V gives CDR1 SQVTM, CDR2 ANQGSEA. This CDR3 is 13 amino acids long.

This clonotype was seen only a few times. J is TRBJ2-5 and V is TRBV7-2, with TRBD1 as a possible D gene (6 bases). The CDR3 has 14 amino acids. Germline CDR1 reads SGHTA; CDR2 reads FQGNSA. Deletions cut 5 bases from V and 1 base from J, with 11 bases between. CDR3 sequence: CASSVTGFQETQYF. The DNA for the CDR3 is TGTGCCAGCAGCGTGACAGGATTCCAAGAGACCCAGTACTTC.

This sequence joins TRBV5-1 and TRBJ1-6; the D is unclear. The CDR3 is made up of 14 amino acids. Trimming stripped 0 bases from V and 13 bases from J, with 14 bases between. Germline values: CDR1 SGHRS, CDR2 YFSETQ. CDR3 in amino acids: CASSLEIVAFPLHF. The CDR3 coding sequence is TGCGCCAGCAGCTTGGAGATAGTAGCTTTCCCCCTCCACTTT.

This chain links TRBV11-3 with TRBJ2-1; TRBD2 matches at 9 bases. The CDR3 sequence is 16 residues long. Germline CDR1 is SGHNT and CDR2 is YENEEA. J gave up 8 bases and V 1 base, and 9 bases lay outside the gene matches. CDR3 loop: CASSLGVASGDYEQFF. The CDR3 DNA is TGTGCCAGCAGCTTAGGAGTGGCTAGCGGGGACTATGAGCAGTTCTTC.

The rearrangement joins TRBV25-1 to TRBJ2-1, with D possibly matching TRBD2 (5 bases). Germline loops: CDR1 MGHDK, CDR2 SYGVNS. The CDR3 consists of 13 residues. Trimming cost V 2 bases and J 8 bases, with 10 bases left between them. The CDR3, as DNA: TGTGCCAGCAGTGAAGGTGGGAGTTATGAGCAGTTCTTC. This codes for CASSEGGSYEQFF.

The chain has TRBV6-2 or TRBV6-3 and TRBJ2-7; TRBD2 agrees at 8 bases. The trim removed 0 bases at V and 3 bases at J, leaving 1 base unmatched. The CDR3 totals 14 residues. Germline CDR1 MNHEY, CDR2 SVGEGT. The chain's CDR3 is CASSYSGLGYEQYF. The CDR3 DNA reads TGTGCCAGCAGTTACTCGGGACTAGGCTACGAGCAGTACTTC.

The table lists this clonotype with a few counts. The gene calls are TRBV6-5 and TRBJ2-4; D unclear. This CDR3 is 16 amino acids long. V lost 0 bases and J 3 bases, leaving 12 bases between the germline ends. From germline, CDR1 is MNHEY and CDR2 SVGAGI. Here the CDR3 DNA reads TGTGCCAGCAGTTACTCGGGTATGACGGTCAAAAACATTCAGTACTTC. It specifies CASSYSGMTVKNIQYF.

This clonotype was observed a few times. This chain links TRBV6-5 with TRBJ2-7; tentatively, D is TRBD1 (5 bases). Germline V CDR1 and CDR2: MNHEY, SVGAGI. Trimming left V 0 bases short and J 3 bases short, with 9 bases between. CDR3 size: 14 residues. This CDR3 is CASSYSPDSYEQYF. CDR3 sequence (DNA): TGTGCCAGCAGTTACTCGCCCGACAGCTACGAGCAGTACTTC.

CDR3 nucleotide sequence: TGTGCCAGCAGGGCCCCCGGGACAGGGGGAAGCAATGAGCAGTTCTTC. Protein: CASRAPGTGGSNEQFF. This chain connects TRBV7-9 to TRBJ2-1, with TRBD1 matching over 11 bases. In germline, CDR1 is SEHNR, CDR2 FQNEAQ (reference sequence). The CDR3 is made up of 16 amino acids. Trimming removed 6 bases from V and 6 bases from J; junction bases left unmatched: 10. The variable domain in full, with the rest retrieved from reference TRBV7-9 and TRBJ2-1, is DTGVSQNPRHKITKRGQNVTFRCDPISEHNRLYWYRQTLGQGPEFLTYFQNEAQLEKSRLLSDRFSAERPKGSFSTLEIQRTEQGDSAMYLCASRAPGTGGSNEQFFGPGTRLTVL.

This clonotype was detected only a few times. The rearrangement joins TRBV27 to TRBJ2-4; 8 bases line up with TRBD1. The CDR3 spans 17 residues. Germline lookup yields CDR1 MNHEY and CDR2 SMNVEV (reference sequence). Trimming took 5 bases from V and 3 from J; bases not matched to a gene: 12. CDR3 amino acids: CASSPHRTGLVKNIQYF. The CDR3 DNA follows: TGTGCCAGCAGTCCCCACAGGACAGGGTTAGTCAAAAACATTCAGTACTTC.

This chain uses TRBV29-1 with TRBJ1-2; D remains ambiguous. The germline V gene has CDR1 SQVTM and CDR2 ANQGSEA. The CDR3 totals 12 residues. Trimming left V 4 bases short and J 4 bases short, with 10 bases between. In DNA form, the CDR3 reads TGCAGCGTTGGGAAAGCTCCCTATGGCTACACCTTC. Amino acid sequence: CSVGKAPYGYTF.

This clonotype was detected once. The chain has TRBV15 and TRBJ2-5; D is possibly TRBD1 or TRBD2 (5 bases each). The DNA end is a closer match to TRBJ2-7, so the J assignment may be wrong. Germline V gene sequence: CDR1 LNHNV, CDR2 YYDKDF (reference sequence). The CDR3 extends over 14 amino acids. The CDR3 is CATSRTGTGYEQYF. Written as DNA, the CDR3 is TGTGCCACCAGCAGAACCGGGACGGGTTACGAGCAGTACTTC.

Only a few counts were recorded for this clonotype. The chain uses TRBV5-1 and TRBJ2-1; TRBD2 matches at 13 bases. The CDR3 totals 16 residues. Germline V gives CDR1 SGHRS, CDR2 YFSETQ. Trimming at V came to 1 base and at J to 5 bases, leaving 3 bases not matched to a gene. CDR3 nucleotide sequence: TGCGCCAGCAGCTTGTGGACTAGCGGGGGTCACAATGAGCAGTTCTTC. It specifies CASSLWTSGGHNEQFF.

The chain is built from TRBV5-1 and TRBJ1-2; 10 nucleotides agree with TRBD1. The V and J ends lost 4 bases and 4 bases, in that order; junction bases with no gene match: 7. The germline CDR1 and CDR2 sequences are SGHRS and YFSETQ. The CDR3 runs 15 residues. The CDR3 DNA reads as TGCGCCAGCAGCCGTCCGGGACAGGGGACCTATGGCTACACCTTC. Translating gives CASSRPGQGTYGYTF.

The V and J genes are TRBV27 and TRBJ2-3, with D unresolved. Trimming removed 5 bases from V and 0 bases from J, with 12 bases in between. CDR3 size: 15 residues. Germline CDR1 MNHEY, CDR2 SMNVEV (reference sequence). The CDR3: CASSPDSISTDTQYF. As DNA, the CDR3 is TGTGCCAGCAGTCCTGACTCGATTAGCACAGATACGCAGTATTTT.

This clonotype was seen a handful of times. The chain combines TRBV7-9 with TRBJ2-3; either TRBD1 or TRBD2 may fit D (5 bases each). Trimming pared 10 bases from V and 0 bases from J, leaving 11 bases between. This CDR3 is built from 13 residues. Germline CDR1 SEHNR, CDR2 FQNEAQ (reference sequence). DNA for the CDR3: TGTGCCATCCCGGGGCCTAGCACAGATACGCAGTATTTT. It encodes CAIPGPSTDTQYF. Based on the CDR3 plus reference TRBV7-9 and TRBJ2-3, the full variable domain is DTGVSQNPRHKITKRGQNVTFRCDPISEHNRLYWYRQTLGQGPEFLTYFQNEAQLEKSRLLSDRFSAERPKGSFSTLEIQRTEQGDSAMYLCAIPGPSTDTQYFGPGTRLTVL.

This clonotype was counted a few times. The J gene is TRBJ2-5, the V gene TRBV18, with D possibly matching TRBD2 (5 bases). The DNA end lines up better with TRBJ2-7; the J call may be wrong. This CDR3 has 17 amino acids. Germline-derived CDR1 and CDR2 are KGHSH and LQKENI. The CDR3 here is CASSPLSPGARDHEQYF. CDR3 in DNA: TGTGCCAGCTCACCACTATCTCCGGGCGCGAGGGATCACGAGCAGTACTTC.

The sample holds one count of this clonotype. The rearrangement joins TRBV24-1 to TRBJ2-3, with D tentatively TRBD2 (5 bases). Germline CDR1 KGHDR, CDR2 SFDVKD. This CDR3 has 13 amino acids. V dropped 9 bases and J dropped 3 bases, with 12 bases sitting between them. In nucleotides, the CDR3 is TGTGCCACCGAGGGAGCTAGGACAGATACGCAGTATTTT. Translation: CATEGARTDTQYF.

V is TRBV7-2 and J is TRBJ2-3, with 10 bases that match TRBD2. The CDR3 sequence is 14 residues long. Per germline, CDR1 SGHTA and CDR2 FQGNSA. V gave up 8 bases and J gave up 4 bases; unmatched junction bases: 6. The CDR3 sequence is CASRTSGAPDTQYF. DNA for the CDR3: TGTGCCAGCCGAACTAGCGGGGCCCCAGATACGCAGTATTTT.

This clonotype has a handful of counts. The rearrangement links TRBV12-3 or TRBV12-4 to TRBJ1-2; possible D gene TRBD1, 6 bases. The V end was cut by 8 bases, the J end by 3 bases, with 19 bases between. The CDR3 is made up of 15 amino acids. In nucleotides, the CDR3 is TGTGCCAGCTCCCTCGGGGGGGCGTTAGACTATGGCTACACCTTC. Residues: CASSLGGALDYGYTF.